The clone carrying this T cell receptor (beta chain) was observed many times. Antigen unknown. These data originate in a study of T-cell memory formation after mild COVID-19. General observations from the study: Among CD4+ contracting clones, most were CM and EM, and CD8+ ones EMRA. Later expanders leaned toward CD4+, whereas clones contracting from day 15 to 85 were balanced CD4/CD8. For second-wave clones that peaked at day 37, SARS-CoV-2 specificity went unverified.

Losses at the gene ends were 6 bases for V and 8 bases for J; bases not matched to a gene: 9. The CDR3 runs to 14 residues. CDR1 is SGHTA and CDR2 is FQGNSA in the germline V gene. TCRdb re-called the 5' RACE reads with MiXCR, one entry per CDR3 protein. The data contain roughly 14,000 distinct CDR3 sequences, about a fifth of them singletons. The rearrangement links TRBV7-2 to TRBJ2-1; 8 nucleotides agree with TRBD1. Sequenced input: PBMCs or a T cell subset sorted from them (not recorded which). This clonotype was sampled from a man in his late teens or twenties who had mild COVID-19 (a few samples of this study predate the infection). Cell type and time point are not known. In nucleotides, the CDR3 is TGTGCCAGCAGTCTCGCAGGACAGGGTCATGAGCAGTTCTTC. Amino acid sequence: CASSLAGQGHEQFF. Together with reference TRBV7-2 and TRBJ2-1, the CDR3 gives the full variable domain: GAGVSQSPSNKVTEKGKDVELRCDPISGHTALYWYRQSLGQGLEFLIYFQGNSAPDKSGLPSDRFSAERTGGSVSTLTIQRTQQEDSAVYLCASSLAGQGHEQFFGPGTRLTVL.